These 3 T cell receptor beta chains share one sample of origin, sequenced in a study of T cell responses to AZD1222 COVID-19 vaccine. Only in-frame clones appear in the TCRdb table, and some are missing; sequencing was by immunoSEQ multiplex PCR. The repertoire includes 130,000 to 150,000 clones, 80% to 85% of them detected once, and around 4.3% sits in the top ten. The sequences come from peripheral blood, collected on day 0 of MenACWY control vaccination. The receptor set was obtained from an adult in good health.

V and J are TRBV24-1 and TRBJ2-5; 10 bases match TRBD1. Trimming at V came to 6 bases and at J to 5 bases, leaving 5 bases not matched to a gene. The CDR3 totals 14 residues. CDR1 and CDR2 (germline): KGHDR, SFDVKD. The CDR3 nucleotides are TGTGCCACCAGTAGGGGACAGGGGACGGAGACCCAGTACTTC. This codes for CATSRGQGTETQYF.

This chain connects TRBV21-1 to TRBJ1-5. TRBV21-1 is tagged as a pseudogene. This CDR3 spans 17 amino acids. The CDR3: CASSKGAGGVGNQPQHF. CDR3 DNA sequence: TGTGCCAGCAGCAAAGGGGCAGGTGGGGTTGGGAATCAGCCCCAGCATTTT.

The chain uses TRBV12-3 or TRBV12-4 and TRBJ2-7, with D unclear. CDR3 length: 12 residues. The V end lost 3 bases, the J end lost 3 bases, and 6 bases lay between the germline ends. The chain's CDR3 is CASSLLGYEQYV. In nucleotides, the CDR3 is TGTGCCAGCAGTTTGTTAGGCTACGAGCAGTACGTC.